This T cell receptor delta chain was recorded in a study of gamma-delta T cells after stem cell transplantation. TCRdb reran clone calling via CATT on the RT-PCR reads. The table shows 11,000 or so delta-chain clones, with around 41% occurring only once. The V and J ends lost 5 bases and 8 bases, in that order; junction bases with no gene match: 31. This CDR3 is 22 amino acids long. Germline CDR1 is TSWWSYY and CDR2 is QGS. The chain employs TRDV1 and TRDJ2; 8 bases match TRDD3. The clonotype originates from a human donor. It is not recorded whose cells these are; they may come from a transplant donor. The sample taken for sequencing was gamma-delta T cells. For the CDR3, the DNA is TGTGCTCTTGGGCCTGCGCTCGCCTTCCACCAGTACTGGGGGGTACCGGGGGCACAACTCTTCTTT. Encoded protein: CALGPALAFHQYWGVPGAQLFF.